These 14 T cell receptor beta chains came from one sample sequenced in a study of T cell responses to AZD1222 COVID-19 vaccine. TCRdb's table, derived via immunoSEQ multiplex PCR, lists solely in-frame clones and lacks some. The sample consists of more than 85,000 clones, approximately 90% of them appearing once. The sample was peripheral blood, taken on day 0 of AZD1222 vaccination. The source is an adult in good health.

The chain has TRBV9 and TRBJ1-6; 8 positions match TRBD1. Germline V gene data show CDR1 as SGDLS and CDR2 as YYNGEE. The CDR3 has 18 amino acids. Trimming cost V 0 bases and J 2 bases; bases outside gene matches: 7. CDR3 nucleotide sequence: TGTGCCAGCAGCGTAGGCGGTCAACAGGGGGCCTATAATTCACCCCTCCACTTT. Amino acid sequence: CASSVGGQQGAYNSPLHF.

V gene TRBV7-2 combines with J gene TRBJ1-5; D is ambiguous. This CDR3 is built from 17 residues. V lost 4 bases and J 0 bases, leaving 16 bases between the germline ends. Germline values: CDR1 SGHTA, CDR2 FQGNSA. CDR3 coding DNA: TGTGCCAGCAGCTCTATCGGAGGGATTTATAGCAATCAGCCCCAGCATTTT. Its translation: CASSSIGGIYSNQPQHF.

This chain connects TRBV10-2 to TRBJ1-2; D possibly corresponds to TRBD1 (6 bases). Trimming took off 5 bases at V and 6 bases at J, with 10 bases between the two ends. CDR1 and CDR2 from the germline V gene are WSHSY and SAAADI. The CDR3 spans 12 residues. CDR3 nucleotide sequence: TGCGCCAGCAGTTCCGCAGGGGATGGCTACACCTTC. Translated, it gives CASSSAGDGYTF.

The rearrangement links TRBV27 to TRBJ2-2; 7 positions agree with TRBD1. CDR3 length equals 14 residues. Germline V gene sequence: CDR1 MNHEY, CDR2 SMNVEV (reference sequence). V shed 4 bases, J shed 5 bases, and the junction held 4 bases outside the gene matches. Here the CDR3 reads CASSSYRGTGELFF. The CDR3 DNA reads TGTGCCAGCAGTTCCTACAGGGGAACCGGGGAGCTGTTTTTT.

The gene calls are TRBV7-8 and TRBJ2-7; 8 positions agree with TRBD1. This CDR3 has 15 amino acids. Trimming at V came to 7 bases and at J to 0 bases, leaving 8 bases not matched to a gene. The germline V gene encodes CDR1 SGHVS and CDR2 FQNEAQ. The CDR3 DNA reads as TGTGCCAGCACTCCCCAGGGACAGGTCTCCTACGAGCAGTACTTC. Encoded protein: CASTPQGQVSYEQYF.

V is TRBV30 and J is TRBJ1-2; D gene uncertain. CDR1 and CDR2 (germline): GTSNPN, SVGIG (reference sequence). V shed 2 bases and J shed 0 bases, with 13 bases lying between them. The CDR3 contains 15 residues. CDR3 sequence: CAWSMDGKANYGYTF. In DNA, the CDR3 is TGTGCCTGGAGTATGGACGGGAAAGCTAACTATGGCTACACCTTC.

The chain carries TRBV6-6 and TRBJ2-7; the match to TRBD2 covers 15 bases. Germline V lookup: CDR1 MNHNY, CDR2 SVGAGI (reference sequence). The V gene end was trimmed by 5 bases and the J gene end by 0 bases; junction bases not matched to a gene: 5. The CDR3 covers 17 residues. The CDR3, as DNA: TGTGCCAGCAGTCGGACTAGCGGGGGGGCGAGCTCCTACGAGCAGTACTTC. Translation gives CASSRTSGGASSYEQYF.

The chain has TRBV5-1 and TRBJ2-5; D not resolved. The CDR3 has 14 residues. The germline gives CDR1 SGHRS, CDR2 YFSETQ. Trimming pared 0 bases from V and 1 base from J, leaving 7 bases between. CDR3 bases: TGCGCCAGCAGCTTGGTCTTACTCCAAGAGACCCAGTACTTC. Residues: CASSLVLLQETQYF.

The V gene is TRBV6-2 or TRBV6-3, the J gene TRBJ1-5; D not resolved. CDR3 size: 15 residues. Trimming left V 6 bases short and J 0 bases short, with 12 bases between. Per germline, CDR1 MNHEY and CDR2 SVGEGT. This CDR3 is CASSPGRNSNQPQHF. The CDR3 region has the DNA TGTGCCAGCAGCCCCGGACGGAATAGCAATCAGCCCCAGCATTTT.

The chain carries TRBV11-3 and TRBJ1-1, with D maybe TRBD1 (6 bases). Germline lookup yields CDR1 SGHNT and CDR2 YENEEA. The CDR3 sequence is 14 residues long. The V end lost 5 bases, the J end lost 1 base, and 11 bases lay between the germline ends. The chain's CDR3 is CASSPGGGNTEAFF. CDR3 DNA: TGTGCCAGCAGCCCGGGGGGCGGGAACACTGAAGCTTTCTTT.

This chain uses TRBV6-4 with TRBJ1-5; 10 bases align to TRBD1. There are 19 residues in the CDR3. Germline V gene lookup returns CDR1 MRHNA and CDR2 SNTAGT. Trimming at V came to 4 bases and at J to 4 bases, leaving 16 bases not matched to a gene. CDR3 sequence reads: CASSASGQPGTGENQPQHF. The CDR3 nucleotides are TGTGCCAGCAGTGCTAGCGGCCAACCCGGGACAGGGGAAAATCAGCCCCAGCATTTT.

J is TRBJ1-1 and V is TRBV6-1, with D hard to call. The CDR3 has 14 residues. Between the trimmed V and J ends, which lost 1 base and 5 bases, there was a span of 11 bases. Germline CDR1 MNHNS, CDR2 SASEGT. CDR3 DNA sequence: TGTGCCAGCAGTGAAGTTGGCAGGATGACTGAAGCTTTCTTT. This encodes CASSEVGRMTEAFF.

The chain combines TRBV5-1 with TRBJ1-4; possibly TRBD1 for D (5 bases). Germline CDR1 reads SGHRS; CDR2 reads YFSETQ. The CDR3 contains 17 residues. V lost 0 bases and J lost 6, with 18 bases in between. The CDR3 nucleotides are TGCGCCAGCAGCTTGGGGGGCCGGGACCGCCGGTATGAAAAACTGTTTTTT. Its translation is CASSLGGRDRRYEKLFF.

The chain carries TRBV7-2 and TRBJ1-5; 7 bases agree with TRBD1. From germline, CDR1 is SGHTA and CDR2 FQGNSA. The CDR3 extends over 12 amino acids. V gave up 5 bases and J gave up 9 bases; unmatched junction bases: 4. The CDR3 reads CASSPRQGPQHF. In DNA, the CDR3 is TGTGCCAGCAGCCCTCGACAGGGGCCCCAGCATTTT. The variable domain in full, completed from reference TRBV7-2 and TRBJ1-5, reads GAGVSQSPSNKVTEKGKDVELRCDPISGHTALYWYRQSLGQGLEFLIYFQGNSAPDKSGLPSDRFSAERTGGSVSTLTIQRTQQEDSAVYLCASSPRQGPQHFGDGTRLSIL.